Below, one TCR beta chain is given with its context. No antigen is known for it. This sample was taken from a study of cytomegalovirus exposure and HLA in healthy donors. Trimming removed 0 bases from V and 0 bases from J, with 18 bases in between. Germline-derived CDR1 and CDR2 are SGHDT and YYEEEE. The CDR3 is made up of 19 amino acids. Use of 60 Vbeta and 13 Jbeta primers characterized the PCR. Per the original methods: In a later analysis, approximately 80 million unique TCR beta chains included roughly 11 million shared by two or more donors. Sequencing was performed with immunoSEQ multiplex PCR; in TCRdb, only in-frame clones are kept and a portion is missing. The DNA was the basis for D and trimming; V, J and clone size are from that table. Altogether more than 95,000 clones are present, around 75% being singletons, with the ten largest covering approximately 1.3%. Findings of the study overall: The study dropped some indistinguishable V segments, TRBV6-2 and TRBV6-3 among them. Prior analysis indicated that the majority of TCR beta V segments exhibited productivity approximately 87% or approximately 30% of the time. The number of N-insertions in an Asian-associated ancestry cluster was reportedly below the 666-donor mean in a later analysis.

V usage is TRBV5-6 and J usage is TRBJ1-4, with a tentative D call TRBD1 (5 bases). The sequence was obtained from a man between 35 and 55 years old in good health and CMV-seronegative. Sequencing used PBMCs. The CDR3 DNA reads as TGTGCCAGCAGCTTGGCGGGGGTAAGACCCTCCACAACTAATGAAAAACTGTTTTTT. Translated: CASSLAGVRPSTTNEKLFF.